This T cell receptor beta chain was sequenced in a study of blood T cells in healthy people across ages. For the second PCR, which ran for about 6 to 11 cycles, a sample-barcoded 5' primer and a J-beta primer mix were used. Each CDR3 protein is one row after TCRdb ran MiXCR on the 5' RACE reads. The sample holds about 730,000 distinct CDR3 sequences; roughly two fifths are singletons and the top ten take approximately 22%. About this clonotype itself: What it binds is not known.

Notes on the study in general: A greater number of naive CD4+ cells and higher diversity distinguished long-lived donors from aged donors.

The specimen sequenced was blood. This clonotype was obtained from a woman in her sixties or seventies in good health.

The CDR3 loop reads CASSPIHGGSSYNEQYF. The CDR3 DNA reads as TGTGCCAGCAGCCCCATTCACGGGGGGAGCTCCTACAATGAGCAGTACTTC. The chain recombines TRBV9 with TRBJ2-1; 7 bases are a match to TRBD2. The J call could be wrong; TRBJ2-7 is a better fit for the DNA end. Germline lookup yields CDR1 SGDLS and CDR2 YYNGEE. CDR3 length: 17 residues.